Only one count was recorded for the clone carrying this T cell receptor beta chain. Its antigen remains unknown. The data were obtained in a study of CD4 T cells in relation to SARS-CoV-2 and coronaviruses. Background on the study: After around 10 days of antigen culture, PBMC TCR beta CDR3s were sequenced. No peptide or an HIV-1 Nef peptide pool served as negative control.

The unexposed donors gave CD4+ T cells in about 2010-2019, prior to COVID-19. After 10 to 11 days of culture, CD4+ T cells were isolated. Testing used SARS-CoV-2 S/N and four cold-coronavirus spikes on unexposed-donor CD4+ T cells, cells permitting. Produced via immunoSEQ multiplex PCR; TCRdb's table is partial and in-frame only. The repertoire has some 29,000 clones, roughly 72% of them found once; the top ten carry 14% to 15%. The CDR3 runs 16 residues. CDR1 is LGHNA, CDR2 YNFKEQ, per germline. Trimming at V came to 1 base and at J to 3 bases, leaving 5 bases not matched to a gene. This sequence was found in a human donor in good health. The chain combines TRBV4-2 with TRBJ2-2; 7 nucleotides match TRBD2. Sequencing used CD4+ T cells from PBMCs, cultured in vitro. This chain's CDR3 is CASSQGGRGDTGELFF. CDR3 DNA: TGTGCCAGCAGCCAAGGCGGGAGAGGGGACACCGGGGAGCTGTTTTTT.